This entry is about one T cell receptor beta chain. TCRdb reprocessed the RT-PCR reads via MiXCR and lists one record per CDR3 protein. Here the sample spans about 680,000 distinct CDR3 sequences, 13% to 15% being singletons. Trimming pared 7 bases from V and 5 bases from J, leaving 16 bases between. This CDR3 region has 14 residues. Per germline, CDR1 MNHEY and CDR2 SVGAGI. This TCR was sampled from a female donor in good health, serving as a healthy control. The genes are TRBV6-5 and TRBJ2-3, with a possible D match to TRBD2 (5 bases). Material: memory CD4+ T cells from blood. Here the CDR3 reads CASTLTTSGDTQYF. The CDR3 region has the DNA TGTGCCAGCACCCTGACCACAAGCGGAGATACGCAGTATTTT.